This TCR beta chain was captured in a study of blood T cell repertoires in COVID-19. The overall study: COVID-19 samples from acute and convalescent phases originated in the United States, Italy and Spain.

The method was immunoSEQ multiplex PCR; TCRdb's version includes in-frame clones alone and lacks a portion of them. Altogether about 90,000 clones are present, roughly 78% being singletons, with the ten largest covering about a tenth. The V gene's germline CDR1 is SGHRS and CDR2 YFSETQ. This CDR3 has 15 amino acids. Unmatched junction bases numbered 8, after V lost 0 bases and J lost 10 bases. Sample: peripheral blood. The sequence derives from an older woman with acute or convalescent COVID-19. The V and J genes are TRBV5-1 and TRBJ2-1; 9 bases line up with TRBD2. CDR3 sequence (DNA): TGCGCCAGCAGCTTGGTCGGTAGCGGGAGTTTAGAGCAGTTCTTC. Translating gives CASSLVGSGSLEQFF.